This is a list of T cell receptor beta chains from one sample in a study of OX40 agonist ivuxolimab in advanced cancers. TCRdb's copy holds only in-frame clones and misses some; the assay was immunoSEQ multiplex PCR. In the table there are about 66,000 clones, about 87% of which are singletons. The sequences come from CD4+ or CD8+ T cells sorted from blood, collected in a trial of the OX40 agonist ivuxolimab. These receptors were taken from an adult with an advanced solid tumor such as melanoma, head and neck, liver or kidney cancer. Each CDR3 is given with its conserved first and last residue. A D gene is named only where the DNA matches it firmly. Expanded clones are given a class, and other clones once, few, many or no size at all.

-	TRBV6-5	TRBJ2-2	-	CASRRTGLDTGELFF	TGTGCCAGCAGACGAACAGGGTTGGACACCGGGGAGCTGTTTTTT
-	TRBV5-1	TRBJ1-1	-	CASSLNPGMRPEAFF	TGCGCCAGCAGTCTTAATCCGGGGATGCGGCCTGAAGCTTTCTTT
TRBD2	TRBV2	TRBJ2-1	once	CASSEARAGSSYNEQFF	TGTGCCAGCAGTGAAGCCCGAGCGGGGAGCTCCTACAATGAGCAGTTCTTC
-	TRBV10-3	TRBJ2-1	-	CAIMPGLYNEQFF	TGTGCCATCATGCCGGGACTGTATAATGAGCAGTTCTTC
TRBD2	TRBV27	TRBJ2-5	-	CASSHSLTRTSGSIETQYF	TGTGCCAGCAGCCACTCCCTGACTCGGACTAGCGGGAGCATAGAGACCCAGTACTTC
-	TRBV5-4	TRBJ2-4	-	CASSSQVAKNIQYF	TGTGCCAGCAGCTCCCAGGTAGCCAAAAACATTCAGTACTTC
-	TRBV5-6	TRBJ2-7	-	CASSSLGGGGLSYEQYF	TGTGCCAGCAGCTCCCTCGGGGGAGGGGGCCTCTCCTACGAGCAGTACTTC
-	TRBV9	TRBJ1-2	few	CASGNRAPPYGYTF	TGTGCCAGCGGCAACAGGGCCCCCCCCTATGGCTACACCTTC
TRBD1	TRBV28	TRBJ1-1	-	CASSSAQGTDLRAFF	TGTGCCAGCAGTTCAGCCCAAGGGACAGACCTCAGGGCTTTCTTT
-	TRBV7-8	TRBJ1-1	-	CASSPDGLNTEAFF	TGTGCCAGCAGCCCAGACGGGCTGAACACTGAAGCTTTCTTT
-	TRBV6-5	TRBJ2-5	few	CASSSRVAPRLETQYF	TGTGCCAGCAGTTCGAGGGTAGCACCAAGACTGGAGACCCAGTACTTC
-	TRBV2	TRBJ2-1	-	CASTPTGYHEQFF	TGTGCCAGCACTCCCACAGGGTACCATGAGCAGTTCTTC
TRBD2	TRBV27	TRBJ2-1	-	CASSLVTSGYNEQFF	TGTGCCAGCAGTCTGGTGACTAGCGGGTACAATGAGCAGTTCTTC
-	TRBV5-1	TRBJ1-1	-	CASSFYGPGNTEAFF	TGCGCCAGCAGCTTCTATGGTCCAGGGAACACTGAAGCTTTCTTT
-	TRBV7-9	TRBJ2-2	once	CASSLLGNTGELFF	TGTGCCAGCAGCTTATTGGGTAACACCGGGGAGCTGTTTTTT
-	TRBV19	TRBJ1-5	-	CASSIWPTDQPQHF	TGTGCCAGTAGTATTTGGCCCACAGATCAGCCCCAGCATTTT
-	TRBV18	TRBJ1-2	-	CASSPSRDTWIF	TGTGCCAGCTCACCGTCCCGGGACACCTGGATCTTC
TRBD1	TRBV25-1	TRBJ2-5	-	CASSEQGAVGETQYF	TGTGCCAGCAGTGAACAGGGGGCGGTTGGAGAGACCCAGTACTTC
-	TRBV7-9	TRBJ1-5	-	CASSLSGENQPQHF	TGTGCCAGCAGCTTATCAGGGGAGAATCAGCCCCAGCATTTT
-	TRBV5-4	TRBJ1-4	-	CASSLGTANEKLFF	TGTGCCAGCAGCTTGGGGACAGCTAATGAAAAACTGTTTTTT
TRBD2	TRBV11-3	TRBJ2-1	-	CASSRLAGASYNEQFF	TGTGCCAGCAGCCGACTAGCGGGGGCCTCCTACAATGAGCAGTTCTTC
-	TRBV5-6	TRBJ2-3	-	CASSLGGPSTDTQYF	TGTGCCAGCAGCTTGGGGGGGCCCAGCACAGATACGCAGTATTTT
-	TRBV5-6	TRBJ1-2	-	CASSSLTGRYYLYGYTF	TGTGCCAGCAGCTCCCTGACCGGGAGGTACTACCTCTATGGCTACACCTTC
TRBD1	TRBV19	TRBJ2-6	-	CASSIGGQGMSGANVLTF	TGTGCCAGTAGTATAGGGGGACAGGGAATGTCTGGGGCCAACGTCCTGACTTTC
-	TRBV18	TRBJ1-4	-	CASSPDVRAEKLFF	TGTGCCAGCTCACCAGACGTCAGGGCAGAAAAACTGTTTTTT
TRBD1	TRBV19	TRBJ1-5	-	CASSIGGQGGNQPQHF	TGTGCCAGTAGTATAGGGGGGCAGGGGGGCAATCAGCCCCAGCATTTT
-	TRBV30	TRBJ2-4	-	CAYSLAKNIQYF	TGTGCCTATTCCCTAGCCAAAAACATTCAGTACTTC